The entry below gives a single TCR beta chain sequence along with its context. Its antigen is not known. This sample is part of a study of shared clonotypes between healthy human individuals. Study conclusions and caveats: Four donors held approximately 4.6% of naive CD4 clonotypes in common.

The table came from immunoSEQ multiplex PCR; TCRdb's copy has only in-frame clones and leaves some out. Of about 2.4 million clones listed, 90% to 95% were seen once; the top ten hold over 0.12%. The sequenced sample consisted of naive CD4+ T cells sorted from blood. Subset meaning: CD45RA+ positively selected. This sequence originates from a man in his late teens or twenties in good health.

CDR3 loop: CASRFNWGLNTGELFF. The CDR3 DNA is TGTGCCAGCAGATTCAATTGGGGACTAAACACCGGGGAGCTGTTTTTT. The V call is TRBV11-2, the J call TRBJ2-2, with 7 bases that match TRBD2. CDR1 and CDR2 from the germline V gene are SGHAT and FQNNGV. The CDR3 is 16 residues long. Trimming removed 6 bases from V and 2 bases from J; junction bases left unmatched: 9.